This is a list of T cell receptor beta chains from one sample in a study of cytomegalovirus exposure and HLA in healthy donors. Assay: immunoSEQ multiplex PCR; the TCRdb copy retains only in-frame clones and omits some. The table has some 130,000 clones, approximately 90% seen once; the top ten hold about 6%. Input material: PBMCs. These receptors all stem from a woman in her late teens or twenties in good health and CMV-seropositive. CDR3s include the opening cysteine and the closing phenylalanine or tryptophan. Each record gives: V gene, clone size, D gene, J gene, CDR3 length, CDR3 protein, CDR3 DNA. A D gene is named only where the DNA matches it firmly. Clone sizes are given selectively: once, few, many, or a class where the clone is expanded.

v_gene: TRBV4-2; abundance: NA; d_gene: TRBD2; j_gene: TRBJ2-7; len: 16; CDR3aa: CASSQGRAGGLLEQYF; CDR3nt: TGTGCCAGCAGCCAAGGAAGGGCGGGAGGGTTGCTCGAGCAGTACTTC
v_gene: TRBV14; abundance: once; d_gene: NA; j_gene: TRBJ2-3; len: 13; CDR3aa: CASSQDITDTQYF; CDR3nt: TGTGCCAGCAGCCAAGATATCACAGATACGCAGTATTTT
v_gene: TRBV19; abundance: once; d_gene: NA; j_gene: TRBJ2-3; len: 13; CDR3aa: CASRSVGTDTQYF; CDR3nt: TGTGCCAGTAGGTCGGTAGGCACAGATACGCAGTATTTT
v_gene: TRBV10-3; abundance: once; d_gene: TRBD1; j_gene: TRBJ1-1; len: 14; CDR3aa: CAISERQGVIEAFF; CDR3nt: TGTGCCATCAGTGAGAGACAGGGGGTCATTGAAGCTTTCTTT
v_gene: TRBV2; abundance: NA; d_gene: NA; j_gene: TRBJ2-3; len: 14; CDR3aa: CASSDFAGRDTQYF; CDR3nt: TGTGCCAGCAGTGATTTTGCTGGGAGAGATACGCAGTATTTT
v_gene: TRBV7-9; abundance: NA; d_gene: TRBD2; j_gene: TRBJ2-3; len: 14; CDR3aa: CASSQGGGTDTQYF; CDR3nt: TGTGCCAGCAGCCAGGGAGGGGGCACAGATACGCAGTATTTT
v_gene: TRBV6-5; abundance: NA; d_gene: TRBD2; j_gene: TRBJ2-1; len: 16; CDR3aa: CASSYAGTSGMYEQFF; CDR3nt: TGTGCCAGCAGTTACGCCGGGACTAGCGGGATGTATGAGCAGTTCTTC
v_gene: TRBV15; abundance: few; d_gene: NA; j_gene: TRBJ2-7; len: 12; CDR3aa: CATSRAGYEQYF; CDR3nt: TGTGCCACCAGCAGAGCCGGCTACGAGCAGTACTTC
v_gene: TRBV5-4; abundance: NA; d_gene: TRBD2; j_gene: TRBJ2-1; len: 16; CDR3aa: CASSAGGLAGELEQFF; CDR3nt: TGTGCCAGCAGCGCCGGGGGTCTAGCGGGAGAACTTGAGCAGTTCTTC
v_gene: TRBV23-1; abundance: NA; d_gene: TRBD1; j_gene: TRBJ1-3; len: 12; CDR3aa: CAKRTGRNTIYF; CDR3nt: TGCGCCAAACGGACAGGGAGAAACACCATATATTTT
v_gene: TRBV29-1; abundance: NA; d_gene: TRBD1; j_gene: TRBJ1-5; len: 14; CDR3aa: CSVAGTDHNQPQHF; CDR3nt: TGCAGCGTTGCGGGGACAGATCACAATCAGCCCCAGCATTTT
v_gene: TRBV27; abundance: NA; d_gene: NA; j_gene: TRBJ2-1; len: 15; CDR3aa: CASSLRGASYNEQFF; CDR3nt: TGTGCCAGCAGTTTACGCGGAGCCTCCTACAATGAGCAGTTCTTC
v_gene: TRBV4-1; abundance: few; d_gene: NA; j_gene: TRBJ2-5; len: 14; CDR3aa: CASSQDPGPETQYF; CDR3nt: TGCGCCAGCAGCCAAGACCCAGGGCCAGAGACCCAGTACTTC
v_gene: TRBV9; abundance: NA; d_gene: NA; j_gene: TRBJ1-2; len: 15; CDR3aa: CASSPSLGANYGYTF; CDR3nt: TGTGCCAGCAGCCCCTCCTTGGGAGCTAACTATGGCTACACCTTC
v_gene: TRBV11-2; abundance: NA; d_gene: NA; j_gene: TRBJ2-7; len: 13; CDR3aa: CASSFQGIYEQYF; CDR3nt: TGTGCCAGCAGCTTCCAGGGAATCTACGAGCAGTACTTC
v_gene: TRBV5-6; abundance: NA; d_gene: NA; j_gene: TRBJ2-1; len: 15; CDR3aa: CASSPRVAVYNEQFF; CDR3nt: TGTGCCAGCAGCCCCCGGGTAGCGGTATACAATGAGCAGTTCTTC
v_gene: TRBV4-1; abundance: NA; d_gene: TRBD2; j_gene: TRBJ2-1; len: 16; CDR3aa: CASSQEGLADYNEQFF; CDR3nt: TGCGCCAGCAGCCAAGAGGGACTAGCGGACTACAATGAGCAGTTCTTC
v_gene: TRBV29-1; abundance: NA; d_gene: NA; j_gene: TRBJ1-1; len: 12; CDR3aa: CSHFTGNTEAFF; CDR3nt: TGCAGCCATTTCACGGGGAACACTGAAGCTTTCTTT
v_gene: TRBV4-3; abundance: NA; d_gene: TRBD2; j_gene: TRBJ2-3; len: 15; CDR3aa: CASSRLAGSTDTQYF; CDR3nt: TGCGCCAGCAGCCGATTAGCGGGGAGCACAGATACGCAGTATTTT
v_gene: TRBV11-3; abundance: few; d_gene: NA; j_gene: TRBJ2-7; len: 13; CDR3aa: CASSLAAGNEQYF; CDR3nt: TGTGCCAGCAGCTTAGCCGCCGGGAACGAGCAGTACTTC
v_gene: TRBV18; abundance: once; d_gene: NA; j_gene: TRBJ1-4; len: 16; CDR3aa: CASSPGRRGNDEKLFF; CDR3nt: TGTGCCAGCTCACCTGGCCGAAGGGGAAATGACGAAAAACTGTTTTTT
v_gene: TRBV11-2; abundance: NA; d_gene: NA; j_gene: TRBJ2-5; len: 15; CDR3aa: CASSKVAPGAETQYF; CDR3nt: TGTGCCAGCAGCAAGGTAGCTCCGGGAGCGGAGACCCAGTACTTC
v_gene: TRBV10-2; abundance: NA; d_gene: TRBD2; j_gene: TRBJ2-3; len: 17; CDR3aa: CASKPGLAGSFADTQYF; CDR3nt: TGCGCCAGCAAGCCGGGACTAGCGGGGTCCTTCGCAGATACGCAGTATTTT
v_gene: TRBV30; abundance: NA; d_gene: NA; j_gene: TRBJ1-3; len: 10; CDR3aa: CAWSAGTIYF; CDR3nt: TGTGCCTGGAGTGCCGGCACCATATATTTT
v_gene: TRBV27; abundance: NA; d_gene: TRBD2; j_gene: TRBJ2-3; len: 15; CDR3aa: CASSRGLASADTQYF; CDR3nt: TGTGCCAGCAGTAGGGGACTAGCGTCCGCAGATACGCAGTATTTT
v_gene: TRBV6-6; abundance: NA; d_gene: TRBD1; j_gene: TRBJ1-2; len: 15; CDR3aa: CASSQTTGVAVGYTF; CDR3nt: TGTGCCAGCAGTCAGACGACAGGGGTCGCCGTGGGCTACACCTTC
v_gene: TRBV6-1; abundance: few; d_gene: TRBD2; j_gene: TRBJ2-7; len: 15; CDR3aa: CASTQEPSGGYEQYF; CDR3nt: TGTGCCAGCACCCAAGAGCCTAGCGGGGGCTACGAGCAGTACTTC
v_gene: TRBV5-6; abundance: few; d_gene: TRBD1; j_gene: TRBJ1-2; len: 12; CDR3aa: CASRQGGYGYTF; CDR3nt: TGTGCCAGCCGTCAGGGGGGATATGGCTACACCTTC
v_gene: TRBV6-1; abundance: NA; d_gene: NA; j_gene: TRBJ2-1; len: 13; CDR3aa: CASSDGDRHEQFF; CDR3nt: TGTGCCAGCAGTGACGGGGATCGGCATGAGCAGTTCTTC